The source of this T cell receptor beta chain is a study of T cells after yellow fever vaccination. Study as a whole: For low cell numbers, libraries were made with SMART-Seq v4 Ultra Low Input. General study points: A large majority of primary-vaccination clones showed up again after the booster (about 97% CD4, around 90% CD8).

TCR cDNA was made by 5'RACE template switching, adding a universal primer site and UMIs. A single record per CDR3 protein comes from TCRdb applying MiXCR to the 5' RACE reads. The sample holds 250,000 to 400,000 distinct CDR3 sequences, about 4% seen once. Germline V gene data show CDR1 as SGHRS and CDR2 as YFSETQ. The V gene lost 0 bases and the J gene lost 5 bases, with 8 bases spanning the gap. The CDR3 totals 13 residues. On this clonotype itself: As yet, its antigen is unknown.

The sample consisted of PBMCs, taken 5 days after the yellow fever booster vaccination. The sequence was obtained from a man in his late teens or twenties who received the YFV17D yellow fever vaccine. V usage is TRBV5-1 and J usage is TRBJ2-5; no clear D gene. CDR3 protein: CASSLGVSETQYF. In nucleotides, the CDR3 is TGCGCCAGCAGCTTGGGGGTTTCGGAGACCCAGTACTTC. Combining the CDR3 with reference TRBV5-1 and TRBJ2-5 gives the whole variable domain KAGVTQTPRYLIKTRGQQVTLSCSPISGHRSVSWYQQTPGQGLQFLFEYFSETQRNKGNFPGRFSGRQFSNSRSEMNVSTLELGDSALYLCASSLGVSETQYFGPGTRLLVL.